The sequence of this T cell receptor (beta chain) was determined in a study of blood T cell repertoires in COVID-19. Germline CDR1 SGDLS, CDR2 YYNGEE. With 3 bases removed from V and 5 bases from J, the gap between germline ends came to 19 bases. This CDR3 is built from 16 residues. Participant age was about 18 to 89 years, and participants resided in around 24 US areas. Clinical history as reported by participants underpinned cohort assignment. For recovered donors of Cohort 3, there were two negative PCRs, clearance, or symptom resolution. Method: immunoSEQ multiplex PCR; TCRdb's copy keeps in-frame clones and lacks some. The data show 150,000 or so clones, with roughly 80% seen just once and roughly 5.6% held by the top ten. In its sample, this clone was seen once.

The sequencing sample was made of PBMCs or T cells enriched from blood (not recorded which). The TCR comes from a woman aged 50 to 60 who had recovered from COVID-19. The chain employs TRBV9 and TRBJ2-3, with D perhaps matching TRBD2 (7 bases). CDR3 in DNA: TGTGCCAGCAGCGCCTGGGCCGGGGGGCTTGGAGATACGCAGTATTTT. Its protein product is CASSAWAGGLGDTQYF.